Each of the 28 T cell receptor beta chains below was sequenced from the same sample in a study of blood T cell repertoires in COVID-19 (dated by TCRdb to 2018 to 2020). The library was built by means of the immunoSEQ multiplex PCR assay. TCRdb took over this immuneACCESS table, retaining in-frame rearrangements with V and J assigned. Such tables are incomplete; in checked studies, under half of the missing clones stem from an unresolved V gene, and the remainder is unexplained. Counted in this sample were approximately 150,000 clones; 79% of them appeared once. Together, the top ten hold around 8% of the sample. The sample taken for sequencing was peripheral blood. The source of these receptors is a woman aged 60-75 years with COVID-19, enrolled during active disease.

The V gene is TRBV27, the J gene TRBJ2-1; 7 bases fit TRBD1. Germline CDR1 MNHEY, CDR2 SMNVEV (reference sequence). V shed 2 bases, J shed 0 bases, and the junction held 4 bases outside the gene matches. The CDR3 totals 16 residues. This chain's CDR3 is CASSLLQGSSYNEQFF. The CDR3 nucleotides read TGTGCCAGCAGTTTACTACAGGGGAGCTCCTACAATGAGCAGTTCTTC.

The V and J genes are TRBV3-1 (or the pseudogene TRBV3-2) and TRBJ2-5; 9 nucleotides align to TRBD2. J was trimmed by 6 bases and V by 6 bases; bases with no gene match: 20. The CDR3 is 18 amino acids. Germline CDR1 is LGHDT and CDR2 is YNNKEL (reference sequence). DNA of the CDR3: TGTGCCAGCAGTCGGGACTTGGGTAGCGGGGGCCCATCCAAGACCCAGTACTTC. This codes for CASSRDLGSGGPSKTQYF.

The chain combines TRBV6-5 with TRBJ2-7; D is ambiguous. Germline V gene sequence: CDR1 MNHEY, CDR2 SVGAGI. The germline V and J ends were trimmed by 11 bases and 2 bases, with 16 bases remaining between them. The CDR3 contains 13 residues. For the CDR3, the DNA is TGTGCCGGGCACGCGCCTGATACCTACGAGCAGTACGTC. It codes for CAGHAPDTYEQYV.

The V call is TRBV12-2, the J call TRBJ2-7; TRBD2, the D gene given by the table, was not confirmed from the DNA. TRBV12-2 is marked as a pseudogene. The CDR3 sequence is 11 residues long. The DNA of the CDR3 is TGTGCAAGTCGCTTATACTACGAGCAGTACGTC. Amino acid sequence: CASRLYYEQYV.

The chain recombines TRBV19 with TRBJ2-3, with a weak D call TRBD2 (5 bases). Germline assignment: CDR1 LNHDA and CDR2 SQIVND (reference sequence). V dropped 10 bases and J dropped 0 bases, with 20 bases sitting between them. CDR3 length equals 16 residues. The CDR3 nucleotides read TGTGCCACCTCTAAGGGTGTGGGCGGGAGCACAGATACGCAGTATTTT. It translates to CATSKGVGGSTDTQYF.

CDR3 residues: CASSQERQRGGYTF. CDR3 in DNA: TGTGCCAGCAGCCAAGAGAGGCAAAGAGGTGGCTACACCTTC. This rearrangement joins TRBV3-1 (or the pseudogene TRBV3-2) to TRBJ1-2; D not resolved. From germline, CDR1 is LGHDT and CDR2 YNNKEL (reference sequence). The V gene lost 0 bases and the J gene lost 7 bases, with 12 bases spanning the gap. The CDR3 loop spans 14 amino acids.

V gene TRBV7-9 combines with J gene TRBJ2-7; a weak D match, TRBD2 (6 bases). Between the trimmed V and J ends, which lost 1 base and 2 bases, there was a span of 15 bases. The CDR3 extends over 16 amino acids. Per germline, CDR1 SEHNR and CDR2 FQNEAQ (reference sequence). CDR3 in amino acids: CASSLGAGITTYEQYF. DNA for the CDR3: TGTGCCAGCAGCTTAGGAGCGGGCATAACCACCTACGAGCAGTACTTC.

The chain's CDR3 is CASSQDITGANVLTF. In DNA form, the CDR3 reads TGTGCCAGCAGCCAAGATATAACTGGGGCCAACGTCCTGACTTTC. V is TRBV3-1 (or the pseudogene TRBV3-2) and J is TRBJ2-6; D not resolved. CDR1 is LGHDT and CDR2 is YNNKEL in the germline V gene (reference sequence). The CDR3 totals 15 residues. Deletions cut 0 bases from V and 2 bases from J, with 5 bases between.

This clone has a handful of counts. V gene TRBV6-5 combines with J gene TRBJ2-2; 9 nucleotides agree with TRBD1. The V and J ends lost 10 bases and 3 bases, in that order; junction bases with no gene match: 6. The CDR3 runs 14 residues. Germline CDR1 reads MNHEY; CDR2 reads SVGAGI. This CDR3 is CATTRDRDTGELFF. The CDR3 region has the DNA TGTGCCACCACCCGGGACAGGGACACCGGGGAGCTGTTTTTT.

The chain employs TRBV7-6 and TRBJ2-1, with D uncertain. V was clipped by 5 bases and J by 7 bases, with 12 bases between them. Germline CDR1 and CDR2: SGHVS and FNYEAQ. The CDR3 has 13 residues. The CDR3 sequence is CASSPYAANEQFF. CDR3 in DNA: TGTGCCAGCAGCCCCTACGCGGCGAATGAGCAGTTCTTC.

The V call is TRBV10-3, the J call TRBJ2-2; the match to TRBD2 covers 12 bases. V gave up 6 bases and J gave up 3 bases; unmatched junction bases: 8. The CDR3 contains 17 residues. In germline, CDR1 is ENHRY, CDR2 SYGVKD. The CDR3 DNA sequence: TGTGCCATCAGCCCGACTAGCGGGGGCGGGGACACCGGGGAGCTGTTTTTT. Translated, it gives CAISPTSGGGDTGELFF.

V and J are TRBV7-3 and TRBJ2-1, with a weak D call TRBD2 (5 bases). Trimming took 5 bases from V and 4 from J, leaving 12 bases between them. This CDR3 region has 14 residues. Germline V gene sequence: CDR1 SGHTA, CDR2 FQGTGA. CDR3 in amino acids: CASSPLGGYNEQFF. CDR3 nucleotide sequence: TGTGCCAGCAGCCCCCTCGGCGGGTACAATGAGCAGTTCTTC.

The rearrangement joins TRBV7-8 to TRBJ1-1; a possible D gene is TRBD1 (5 bases). The V end was cut by 0 bases, the J end by 3 bases, with 5 bases between. Germline assignment: CDR1 SGHVS and CDR2 FQNEAQ. The CDR3 extends over 13 amino acids. CDR3 in amino acids: CASSLAGDTEAFF. In DNA form, the CDR3 reads TGTGCCAGCAGCTTAGCAGGGGACACTGAAGCTTTCTTT.

This clone has only one observation. This chain joins TRBV3-1 (or the pseudogene TRBV3-2) and TRBJ1-4; D is ambiguous. The V end lost 3 bases, the J end lost 0 bases, and 8 bases lay between the germline ends. The CDR3 has 15 amino acids. Germline CDR1 LGHDT, CDR2 YNNKEL (reference sequence). The DNA for the CDR3 is TGTGCCAGCAGCCAGACTGAGGCAACTAATGAAAAACTGTTTTTT. This codes for CASSQTEATNEKLFF.

This sequence joins TRBV19 and TRBJ2-2, with 12 bases lining up with TRBD2. The CDR3 extends over 19 amino acids. Germline loops: CDR1 LNHDA, CDR2 SQIVND (reference sequence). Trimming cost V 0 bases and J 0 bases; bases outside gene matches: 5. The CDR3 sequence: CASSIEASGGDTNTGELFF. The CDR3 region has the DNA TGTGCCAGTAGTATAGAGGCTAGCGGGGGGGATACGAACACCGGGGAGCTGTTTTTT.

In its sample, this clone was seen once. CDR3: CATGLATYNEQFF. CDR3 bases: TGTGCCACTGGACTAGCGACCTACAATGAGCAGTTCTTC. The chain employs TRBV28 and TRBJ2-1; TRBD2 agrees at 9 bases. V was clipped by 10 bases and J by 2 bases; unmatched bases: 3. CDR3 length: 13 amino acids. In germline, CDR1 is MDHEN, CDR2 SYDVKM.

The J gene is TRBJ2-7, the V gene TRBV29-1, with a tentative D call TRBD1 (8 bases). Trimming stripped 4 bases from V and 5 bases from J, with 12 bases between. This CDR3 is 12 amino acids long. Germline V CDR1 and CDR2: SQVTM, ANQGSEA. CDR3 sequence: CSVAQGGDEQYF. CDR3 nucleotides: TGCAGCGTTGCACAGGGGGGGGACGAGCAGTACTTC.

This clone was recorded many times. The chain has TRBV27 and TRBJ2-1; 10 bases map to TRBD2. V shed 4 bases, J shed 5 bases, and the junction held 5 bases outside the gene matches. This CDR3 has 15 amino acids. Germline CDR1 is MNHEY and CDR2 is SMNVEV (reference sequence). The CDR3: CASSSRAGGHNEQFF. The CDR3 DNA sequence: TGTGCCAGCAGTTCCCGAGCGGGAGGGCACAATGAGCAGTTCTTC.

The gene calls are TRBV20-1 and TRBJ2-2; a possible D gene is TRBD1 (5 bases). In germline, CDR1 is DFQATT, CDR2 SNEGSKA (reference sequence). The CDR3 covers 15 residues. Trimming cost V 6 bases and J 1 base, with 15 bases left between them. This CDR3 is CSASEMGQNTGELFF. CDR3 in DNA: TGCAGTGCCAGTGAAATGGGGCAGAACACCGGGGAGCTGTTTTTT.

The chain uses TRBV3-1 (or the pseudogene TRBV3-2) and TRBJ2-6; 8 nucleotides line up with TRBD1. The ends lost 1 base at V and 3 bases at J; junction bases unmatched: 8. Per germline, CDR1 LGHDT and CDR2 YNNKEL (reference sequence). The CDR3 has 18 amino acids. The CDR3 region is CASSQARTGYRGANVLTF. Here the CDR3 DNA reads TGTGCCAGCAGCCAAGCACGGACAGGGTATCGTGGGGCCAACGTCCTGACTTTC.

The chain is built from TRBV21-1 and TRBJ2-7; the table gives TRBD1 as D, unverified against the DNA. TRBV21-1 has pseudogene status. This CDR3 comprises 13 residues. The CDR3 nucleotides are TGTGCCAGCAGCATGGACACCTCCTACGAGCAGTACGTC. This gives the protein CASSMDTSYEQYV.

V is TRBV6-5 and J is TRBJ1-2; a weak D match, TRBD1 (6 bases). Germline loops: CDR1 MNHEY, CDR2 SVGAGI. The CDR3 spans 14 residues. Trimming left V 6 bases short and J 4 bases short, with 15 bases between. Here the CDR3 DNA reads TGTGCCAGCAGCTCCTCCACAGGGATCTATGGCTACACCTTC. Encoded protein: CASSSSTGIYGYTF.

CDR3 amino acids: CASSGGTGAPGNTIYF. In DNA form, the CDR3 reads TGTGCCAGCAGCGGCGGGACAGGGGCTCCAGGAAACACCATATATTTT. This chain joins TRBV9 and TRBJ1-3; TRBD1 matches 10 bases. There are 16 residues in the CDR3. Trimming at V came to 3 bases and at J to 4 bases, leaving 7 bases not matched to a gene. CDR1 is SGDLS and CDR2 is YYNGEE in the germline V gene.

The rearrangement joins TRBV4-3 to TRBJ1-4, with no clear D. Trimming pared 1 base from V and 0 bases from J, leaving 27 bases between. Germline CDR1 reads LGHNA; CDR2 reads YSLEER. This CDR3 has 22 amino acids. The DNA for the CDR3 is TGCGCCAGCAGCCAAGTGGGGAGGGCGGTTTTGAGCCACATTGCAACTAATGAAAAACTGTTTTTT. Residues: CASSQVGRAVLSHIATNEKLFF.

The chain carries TRBV5-4 and TRBJ2-7, with 13 bases identical to TRBD2. J lost 3 bases, V lost 4 bases, and 4 bases had no gene match. The CDR3 spans 15 residues. The germline V gene has CDR1 SGHNT and CDR2 YYREEE (reference sequence). This CDR3 is CASSPRTSGSYEQYF. The CDR3 bases are TGTGCCAGCAGCCCACGGACTAGCGGGAGCTACGAGCAGTACTTC. The whole variable domain, filled in from reference TRBV5-4 and TRBJ2-7, reads ETGVTQSPTHLIKTRGQQVTLRCSSQSGHNTVSWYQQALGQGPQFIFQYYREEENGRGNFPPRFSGLQFPNYSSELNVNALELDDSALYLCASSPRTSGSYEQYFGPGTRLTVT.

The chain combines TRBV4-1 with TRBJ2-1; TRBD2 matches at 9 bases. This CDR3 spans 19 amino acids. CDR1 is MGHRA, CDR2 YSYEKL, per germline. V lost 0 bases to trimming and J lost 8 bases; unmatched junction nucleotides: 17. For the CDR3, the DNA is TGCGCCAGCAGCCAAGATAGGGTCTTAGGCGGGAGGGCCGGAGATGAGCAGTTCTTC. Translating it yields CASSQDRVLGGRAGDEQFF.

This chain joins TRBV6-5 and TRBJ1-6; 7 nucleotides agree with TRBD1. The CDR3 length is 15 residues. The ends lost 6 bases at V and 7 bases at J; junction bases unmatched: 9. CDR1 is MNHEY, CDR2 SVGAGI, per germline. CDR3 sequence: CASSRRQGGNSPLHF. CDR3 nucleotide sequence: TGTGCCAGCAGCCGGAGACAGGGTGGAAATTCACCCCTCCACTTT.

The rearrangement joins TRBV5-4 to TRBJ1-1; TRBD1 might be the D (5 bases). This CDR3 contains 13 residues. Germline V gene sequence: CDR1 SGHNT, CDR2 YYREEE (reference sequence). Between the trimmed V and J ends, which lost 8 bases and 3 bases, there was a span of 14 bases. CDR3: CASSAGGDTEAFF. The CDR3 coding sequence is TGTGCCAGTAGTGCGGGGGGAGACACTGAAGCTTTCTTT.